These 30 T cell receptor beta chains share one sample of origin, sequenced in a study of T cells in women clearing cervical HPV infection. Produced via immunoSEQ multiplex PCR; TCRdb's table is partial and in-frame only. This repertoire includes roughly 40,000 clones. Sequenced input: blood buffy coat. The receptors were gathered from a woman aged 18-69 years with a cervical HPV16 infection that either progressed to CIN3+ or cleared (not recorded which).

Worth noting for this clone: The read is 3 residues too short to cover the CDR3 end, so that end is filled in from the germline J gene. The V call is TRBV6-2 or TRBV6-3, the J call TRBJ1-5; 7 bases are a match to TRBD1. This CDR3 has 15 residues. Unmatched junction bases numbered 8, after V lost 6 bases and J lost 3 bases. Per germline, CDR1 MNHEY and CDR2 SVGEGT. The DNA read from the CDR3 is TGTGCCAGCAGCTCCTTTACAGGGGTCAATCAGCCC. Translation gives CASSSFTGVNQP. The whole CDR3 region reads CASSSFTGVNQPQHF.

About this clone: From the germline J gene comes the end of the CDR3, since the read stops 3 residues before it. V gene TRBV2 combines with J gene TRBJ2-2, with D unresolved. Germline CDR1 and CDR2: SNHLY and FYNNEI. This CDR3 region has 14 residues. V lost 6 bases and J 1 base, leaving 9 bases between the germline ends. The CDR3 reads CASRVAGNTGELFF. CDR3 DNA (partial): TGTGCCAGCAGAGTGGCAGGGAACACCGGGGAG.

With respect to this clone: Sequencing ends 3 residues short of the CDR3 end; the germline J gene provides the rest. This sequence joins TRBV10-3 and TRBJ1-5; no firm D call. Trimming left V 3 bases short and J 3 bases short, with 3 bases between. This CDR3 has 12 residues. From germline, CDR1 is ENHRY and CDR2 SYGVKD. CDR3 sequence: CAISDFNQPQHF. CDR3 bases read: TGTGCCATCAGTGACTTCAATCAGCCC.

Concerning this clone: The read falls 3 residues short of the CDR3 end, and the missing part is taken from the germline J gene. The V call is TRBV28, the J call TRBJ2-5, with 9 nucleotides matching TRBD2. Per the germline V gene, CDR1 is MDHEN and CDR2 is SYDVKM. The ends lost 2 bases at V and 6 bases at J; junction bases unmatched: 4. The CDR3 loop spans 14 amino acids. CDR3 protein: CASSLAGGRKTQYF. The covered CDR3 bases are TGTGCCAGCAGTTTAGCGGGGGGGCGGAAGACC.

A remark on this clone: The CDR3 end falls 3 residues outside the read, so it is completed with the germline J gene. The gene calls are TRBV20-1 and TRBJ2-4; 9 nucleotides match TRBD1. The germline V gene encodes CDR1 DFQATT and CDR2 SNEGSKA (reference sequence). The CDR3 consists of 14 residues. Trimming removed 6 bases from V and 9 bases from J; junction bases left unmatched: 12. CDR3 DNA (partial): TGCAGTGCGATCCCCCGGGACAGGGTGGGCATT. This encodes CSAIPRDRVGI. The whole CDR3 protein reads CSAIPRDRVGIQYF.

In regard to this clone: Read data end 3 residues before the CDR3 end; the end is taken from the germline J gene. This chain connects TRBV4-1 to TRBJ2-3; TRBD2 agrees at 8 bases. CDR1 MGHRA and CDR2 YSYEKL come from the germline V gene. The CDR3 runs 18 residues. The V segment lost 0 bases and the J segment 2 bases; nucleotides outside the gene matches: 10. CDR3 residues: CASSQEGRVAGFTDTQYF. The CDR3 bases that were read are TGCGCCAGCAGCCAAGAAGGAAGAGTAGCGGGGTTCACAGATACG.

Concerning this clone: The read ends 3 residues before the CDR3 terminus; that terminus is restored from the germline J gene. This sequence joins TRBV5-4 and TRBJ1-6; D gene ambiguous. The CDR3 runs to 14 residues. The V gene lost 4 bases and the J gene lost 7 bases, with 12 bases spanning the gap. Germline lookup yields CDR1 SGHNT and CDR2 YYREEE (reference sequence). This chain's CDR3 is CASSPARVNSPLHF. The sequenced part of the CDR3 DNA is TGTGCCAGCAGCCCCGCTCGGGTCAATTCACCC.

The part of the CDR3 DNA that was read is TGCAGTGCCGACCAGGGAACG. It codes for CSADQGT. The full CDR3 is CSADQGTQYF. The J gene is TRBJ2-3, the V gene TRBV20-1; maybe TRBD1 (5 bases). The observed sequence ends 3 residues before the CDR3 terminus, with the missing tail filled in from the germline J gene. Germline V gene sequence: CDR1 DFQATT, CDR2 SNEGSKA (reference sequence). The CDR3 contains 10 residues.

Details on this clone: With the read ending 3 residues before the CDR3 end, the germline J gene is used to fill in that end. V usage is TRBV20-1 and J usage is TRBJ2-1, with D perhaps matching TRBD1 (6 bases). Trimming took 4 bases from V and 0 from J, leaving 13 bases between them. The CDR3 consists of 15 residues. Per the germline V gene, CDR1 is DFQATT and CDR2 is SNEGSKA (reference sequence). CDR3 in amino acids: CSATRQGNSYNEQFF. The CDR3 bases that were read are TGCAGTGCTACACGGCAGGGGAACTCCTACAATGAG.

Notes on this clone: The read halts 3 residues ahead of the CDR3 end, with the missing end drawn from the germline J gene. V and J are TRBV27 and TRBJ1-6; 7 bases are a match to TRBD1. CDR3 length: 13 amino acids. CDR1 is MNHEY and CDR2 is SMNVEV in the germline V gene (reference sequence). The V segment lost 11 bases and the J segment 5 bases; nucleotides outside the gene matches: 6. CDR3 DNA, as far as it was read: TGTGCCGCCAGGGGGACCCATAATTCACCC. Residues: CAARGTHNSP. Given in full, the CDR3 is CAARGTHNSPLHF.

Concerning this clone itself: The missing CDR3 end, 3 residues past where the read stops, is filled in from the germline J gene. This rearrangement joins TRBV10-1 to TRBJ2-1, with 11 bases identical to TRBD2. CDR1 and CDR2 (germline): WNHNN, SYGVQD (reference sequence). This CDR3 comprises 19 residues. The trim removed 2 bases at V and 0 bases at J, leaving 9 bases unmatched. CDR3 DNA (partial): TGCGCCAGCAGTGAGACACTAGCGGGGGCCTATAACTCCTACAATGAG. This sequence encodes CASSETLAGAYNSYNE. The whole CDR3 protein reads CASSETLAGAYNSYNEQFF.

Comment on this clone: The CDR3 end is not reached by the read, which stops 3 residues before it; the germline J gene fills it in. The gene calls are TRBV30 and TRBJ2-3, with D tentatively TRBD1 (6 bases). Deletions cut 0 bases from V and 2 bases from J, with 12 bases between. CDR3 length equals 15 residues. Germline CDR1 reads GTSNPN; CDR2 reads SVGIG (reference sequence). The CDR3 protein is CAWSVLQGYTDTQYF. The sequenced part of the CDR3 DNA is TGTGCCTGGAGTGTACTTCAGGGGTACACAGATACG.

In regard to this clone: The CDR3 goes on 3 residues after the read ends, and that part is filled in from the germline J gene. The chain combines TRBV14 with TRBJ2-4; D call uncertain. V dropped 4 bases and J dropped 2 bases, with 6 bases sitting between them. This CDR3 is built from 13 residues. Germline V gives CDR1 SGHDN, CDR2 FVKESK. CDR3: CASSPGTKNIQYF. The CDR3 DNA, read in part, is TGTGCCAGCAGCCCAGGAACCAAAAACATT.

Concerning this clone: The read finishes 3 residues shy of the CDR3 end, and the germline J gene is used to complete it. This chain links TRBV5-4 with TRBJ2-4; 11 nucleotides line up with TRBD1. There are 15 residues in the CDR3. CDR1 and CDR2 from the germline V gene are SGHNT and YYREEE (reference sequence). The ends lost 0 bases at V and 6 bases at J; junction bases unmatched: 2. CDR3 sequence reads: CASSLGGTGGNIQYF. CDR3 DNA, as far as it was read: TGTGCCAGCAGCTTGGGGGGGACAGGGGGAAACATT.

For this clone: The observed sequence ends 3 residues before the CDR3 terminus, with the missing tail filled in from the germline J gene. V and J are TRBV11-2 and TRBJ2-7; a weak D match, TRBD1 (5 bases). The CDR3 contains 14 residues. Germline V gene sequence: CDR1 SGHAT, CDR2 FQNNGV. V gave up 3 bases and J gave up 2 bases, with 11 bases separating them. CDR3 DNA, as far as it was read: TGTGCCAGCAGCTTTATCGACAGACCCTACGAG. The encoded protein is CASSFIDRPYE. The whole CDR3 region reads CASSFIDRPYEQYF.

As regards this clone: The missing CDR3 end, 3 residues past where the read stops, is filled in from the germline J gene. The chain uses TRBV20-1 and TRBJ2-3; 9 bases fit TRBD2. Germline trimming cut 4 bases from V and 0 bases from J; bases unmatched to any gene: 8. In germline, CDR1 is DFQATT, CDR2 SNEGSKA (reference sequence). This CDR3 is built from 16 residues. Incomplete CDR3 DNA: TGCAGTGCTACCTCTAGCGGGGACCCTAGCACAGATACG. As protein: CSATSSGDPSTDT. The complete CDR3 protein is CSATSSGDPSTDTQYF.

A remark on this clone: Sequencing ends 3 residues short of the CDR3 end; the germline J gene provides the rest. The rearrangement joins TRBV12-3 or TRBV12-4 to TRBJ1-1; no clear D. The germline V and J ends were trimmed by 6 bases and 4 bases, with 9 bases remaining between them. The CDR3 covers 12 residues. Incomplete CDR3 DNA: TGTGCCAGCAGCCGCGATGCCACTGAA. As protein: CASSRDATE. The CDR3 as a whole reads CASSRDATEAFF.

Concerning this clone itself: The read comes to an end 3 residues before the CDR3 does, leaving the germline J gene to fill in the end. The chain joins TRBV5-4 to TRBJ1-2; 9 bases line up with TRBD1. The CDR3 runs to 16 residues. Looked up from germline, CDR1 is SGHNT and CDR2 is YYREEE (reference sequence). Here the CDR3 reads CASSSPGTGWDQGYTF. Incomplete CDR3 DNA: TGTGCCAGCAGCTCCCCCGGGACAGGGTGGGATCAGGGC. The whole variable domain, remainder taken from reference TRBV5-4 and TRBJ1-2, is ETGVTQSPTHLIKTRGQQVTLRCSSQSGHNTVSWYQQALGQGPQFIFQYYREEENGRGNFPPRFSGLQFPNYSSELNVNALELDDSALYLCASSSPGTGWDQGYTFGSGTRLTVV.

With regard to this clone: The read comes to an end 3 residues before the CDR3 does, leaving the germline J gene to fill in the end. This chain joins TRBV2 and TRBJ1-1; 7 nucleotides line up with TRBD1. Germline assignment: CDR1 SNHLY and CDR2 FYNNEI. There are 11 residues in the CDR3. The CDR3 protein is CASILTGEAFF. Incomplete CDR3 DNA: TGTGCCAGCATTCTGACAGGGGAA. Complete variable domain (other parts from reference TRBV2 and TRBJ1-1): EPEVTQTPSHQVTQMGQEVILRCVPISNHLYFYWYRQILGQKVEFLVSFYNNEISEKSEIFDDQFSVERPDGSNFTLKIRSTKLEDSAMYFCASILTGEAFFGQGTRLTVV.

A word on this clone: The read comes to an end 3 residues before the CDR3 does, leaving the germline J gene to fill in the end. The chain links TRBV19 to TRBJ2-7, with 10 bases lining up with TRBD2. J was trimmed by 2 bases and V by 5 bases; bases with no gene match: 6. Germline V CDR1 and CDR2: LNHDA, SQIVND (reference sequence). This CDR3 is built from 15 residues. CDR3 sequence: CASSYGLAATYEQYF. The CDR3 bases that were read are TGTGCCAGTAGTTACGGACTAGCGGCAACCTACGAG.

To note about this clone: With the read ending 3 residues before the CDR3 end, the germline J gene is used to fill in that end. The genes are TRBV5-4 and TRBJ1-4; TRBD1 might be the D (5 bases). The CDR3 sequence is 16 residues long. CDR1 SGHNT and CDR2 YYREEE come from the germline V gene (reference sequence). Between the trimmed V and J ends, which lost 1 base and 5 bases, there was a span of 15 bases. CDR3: CASSLLNSGGNEKLFF. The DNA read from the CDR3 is TGTGCCAGCAGCTTGCTTAATAGTGGGGGGAATGAAAAA. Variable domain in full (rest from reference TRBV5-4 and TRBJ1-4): ETGVTQSPTHLIKTRGQQVTLRCSSQSGHNTVSWYQQALGQGPQFIFQYYREEENGRGNFPPRFSGLQFPNYSSELNVNALELDDSALYLCASSLLNSGGNEKLFFGSGTQLSVL.

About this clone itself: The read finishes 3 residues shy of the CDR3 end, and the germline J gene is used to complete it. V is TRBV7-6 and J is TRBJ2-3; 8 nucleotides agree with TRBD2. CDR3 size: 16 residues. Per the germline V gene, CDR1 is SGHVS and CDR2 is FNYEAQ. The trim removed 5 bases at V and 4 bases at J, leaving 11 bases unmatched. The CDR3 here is CASSMVSGARADTQYF. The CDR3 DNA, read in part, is TGTGCCAGCAGCATGGTTAGCGGGGCCCGGGCAGATACG.

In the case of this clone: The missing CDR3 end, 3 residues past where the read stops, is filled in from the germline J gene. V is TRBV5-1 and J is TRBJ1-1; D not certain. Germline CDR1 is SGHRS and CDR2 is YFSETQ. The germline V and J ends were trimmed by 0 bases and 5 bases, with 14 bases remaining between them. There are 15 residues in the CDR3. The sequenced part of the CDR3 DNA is TGCGCCAGCAGCTTGGGTGACTCAGCGGAGACTGAA. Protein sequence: CASSLGDSAETE. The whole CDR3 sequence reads CASSLGDSAETEAFF.

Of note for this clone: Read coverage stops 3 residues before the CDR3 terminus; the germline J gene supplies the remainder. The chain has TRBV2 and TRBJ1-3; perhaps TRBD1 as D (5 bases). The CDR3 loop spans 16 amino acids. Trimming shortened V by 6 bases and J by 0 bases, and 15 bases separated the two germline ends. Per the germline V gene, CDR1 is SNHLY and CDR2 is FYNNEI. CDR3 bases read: TGTGCCAGCAGCGTTAAAGCAGGGAGCTCTGGAAACACC. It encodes CASSVKAGSSGNT. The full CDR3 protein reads CASSVKAGSSGNTIYF.

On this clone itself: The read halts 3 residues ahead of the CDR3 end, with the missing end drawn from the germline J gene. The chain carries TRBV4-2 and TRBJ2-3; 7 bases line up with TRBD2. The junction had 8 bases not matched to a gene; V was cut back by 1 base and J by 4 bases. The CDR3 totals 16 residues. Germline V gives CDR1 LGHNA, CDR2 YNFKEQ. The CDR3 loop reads CASSQGSGDGSDTQYF. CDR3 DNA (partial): TGTGCCAGCAGCCAAGGAAGCGGGGATGGATCAGATACG.

CDR3 region: CASSLVPGANEKLFF. CDR3 DNA, as far as it was read: TGCGCCAGCAGCTTGGTACCGGGGGCTAATGAAAAA. The chain is built from TRBV5-1 and TRBJ1-4; D might be TRBD1 (5 bases). The CDR3 goes on 3 residues after the read ends, and that part is filled in from the germline J gene. The CDR3 is 15 residues long. Germline V gene sequence: CDR1 SGHRS, CDR2 YFSETQ. Trimming took 0 bases from V and 3 from J, leaving 9 bases between them.

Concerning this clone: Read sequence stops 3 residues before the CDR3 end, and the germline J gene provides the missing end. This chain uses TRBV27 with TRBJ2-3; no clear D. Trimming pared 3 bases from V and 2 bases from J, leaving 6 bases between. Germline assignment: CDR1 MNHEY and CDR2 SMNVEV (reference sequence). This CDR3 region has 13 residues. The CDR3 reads CASSFRPTDTQYF. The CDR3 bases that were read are TGTGCCAGCAGTTTCCGTCCCACAGATACG.

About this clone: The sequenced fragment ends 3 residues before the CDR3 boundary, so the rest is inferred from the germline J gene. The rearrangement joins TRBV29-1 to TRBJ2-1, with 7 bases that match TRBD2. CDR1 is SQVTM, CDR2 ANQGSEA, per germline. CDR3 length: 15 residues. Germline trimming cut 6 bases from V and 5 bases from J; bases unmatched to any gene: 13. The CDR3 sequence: CSVLGERGENNEQFF. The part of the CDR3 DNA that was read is TGCAGCGTCCTGGGGGAGCGGGGTGAGAACAATGAG.

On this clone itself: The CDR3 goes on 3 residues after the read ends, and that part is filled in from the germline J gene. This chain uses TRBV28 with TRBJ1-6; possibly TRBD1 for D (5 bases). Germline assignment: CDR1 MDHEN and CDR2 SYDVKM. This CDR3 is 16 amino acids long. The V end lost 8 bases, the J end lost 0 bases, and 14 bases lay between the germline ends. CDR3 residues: CASVIGGSSYNSPLHF. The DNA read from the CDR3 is TGTGCCAGCGTTATCGGGGGGAGCTCCTATAATTCACCC.

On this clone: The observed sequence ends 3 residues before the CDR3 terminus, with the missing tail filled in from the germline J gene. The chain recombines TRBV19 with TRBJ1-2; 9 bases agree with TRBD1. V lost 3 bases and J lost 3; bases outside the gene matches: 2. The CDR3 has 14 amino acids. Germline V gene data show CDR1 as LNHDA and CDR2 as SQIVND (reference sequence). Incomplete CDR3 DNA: TGTGCCAGTAGTATGGGGGACAGGGACTATGGC. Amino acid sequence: CASSMGDRDYG. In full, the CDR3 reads CASSMGDRDYGYTF.